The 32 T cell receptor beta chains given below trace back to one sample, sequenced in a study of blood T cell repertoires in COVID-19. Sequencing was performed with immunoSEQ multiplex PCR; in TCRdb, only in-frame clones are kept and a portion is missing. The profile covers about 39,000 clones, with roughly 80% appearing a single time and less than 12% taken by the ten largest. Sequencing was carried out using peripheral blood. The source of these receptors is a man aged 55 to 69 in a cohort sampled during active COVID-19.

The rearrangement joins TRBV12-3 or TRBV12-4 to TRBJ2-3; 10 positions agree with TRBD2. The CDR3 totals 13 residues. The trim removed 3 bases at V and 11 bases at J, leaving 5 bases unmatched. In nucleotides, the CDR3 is TGTGCCAGCAGTTTCAAATTAGCGGGGGGGCAGTATTTT. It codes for CASSFKLAGGQYF.

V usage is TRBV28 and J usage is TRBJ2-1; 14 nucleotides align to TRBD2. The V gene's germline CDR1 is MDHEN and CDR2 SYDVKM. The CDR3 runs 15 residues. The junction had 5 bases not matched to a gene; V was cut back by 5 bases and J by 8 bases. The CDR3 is CASSPGTSGSYEQFF. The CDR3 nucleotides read TGTGCCAGCAGTCCCGGGACTAGCGGGAGCTATGAGCAGTTCTTC.

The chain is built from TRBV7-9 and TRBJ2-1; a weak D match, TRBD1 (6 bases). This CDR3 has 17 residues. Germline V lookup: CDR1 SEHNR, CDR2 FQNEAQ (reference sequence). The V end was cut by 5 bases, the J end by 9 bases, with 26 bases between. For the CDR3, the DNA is TGTGCCAGCAGCCCGGACCCCGGGACCCAGGGGTATGGTGAGCAGTTCTTC. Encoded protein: CASSPDPGTQGYGEQFF.

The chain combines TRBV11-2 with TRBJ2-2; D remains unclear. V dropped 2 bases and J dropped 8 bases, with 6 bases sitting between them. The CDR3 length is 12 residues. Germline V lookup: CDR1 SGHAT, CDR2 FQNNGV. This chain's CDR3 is CASSLNRGELFF. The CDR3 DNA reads TGTGCCAGCAGCTTAAATAGAGGGGAGCTGTTTTTT.

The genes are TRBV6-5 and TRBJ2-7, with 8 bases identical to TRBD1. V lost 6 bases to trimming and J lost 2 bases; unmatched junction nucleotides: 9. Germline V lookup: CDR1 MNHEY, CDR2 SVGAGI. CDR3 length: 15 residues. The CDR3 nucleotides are TGTGCCAGCAGAACAGGACAGGGTCGGACCTACGAGCAGTACTTC. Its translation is CASRTGQGRTYEQYF.

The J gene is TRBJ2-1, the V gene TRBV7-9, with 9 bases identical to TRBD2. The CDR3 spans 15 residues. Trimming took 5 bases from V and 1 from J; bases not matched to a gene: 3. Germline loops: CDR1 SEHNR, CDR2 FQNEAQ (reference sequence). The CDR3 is CASSPLAGSYNEQFF. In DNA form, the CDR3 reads TGTGCCAGCAGCCCCCTAGCGGGGTCCTACAATGAGCAGTTCTTC.

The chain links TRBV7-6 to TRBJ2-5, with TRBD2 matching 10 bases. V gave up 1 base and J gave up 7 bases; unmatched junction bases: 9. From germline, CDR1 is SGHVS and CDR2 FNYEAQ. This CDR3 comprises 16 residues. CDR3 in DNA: TGTGCCAGCAGCTTAGGTAGCGGGGGGAGTACGGGGACCCAGTACTTC. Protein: CASSLGSGGSTGTQYF.

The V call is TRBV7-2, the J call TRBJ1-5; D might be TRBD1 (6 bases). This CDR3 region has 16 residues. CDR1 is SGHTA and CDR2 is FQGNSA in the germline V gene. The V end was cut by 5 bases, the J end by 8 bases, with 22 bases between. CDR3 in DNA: TGTGCCAGCAGCCGTAGGAGCGGGAGGGGGGTAAAGCCCCAGCATTTT. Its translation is CASSRRSGRGVKPQHF.

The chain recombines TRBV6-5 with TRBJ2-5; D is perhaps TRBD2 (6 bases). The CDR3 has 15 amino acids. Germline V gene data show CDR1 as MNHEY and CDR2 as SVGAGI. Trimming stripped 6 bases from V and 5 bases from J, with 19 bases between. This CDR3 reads CASSPEPGGWETQYF. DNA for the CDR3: TGTGCCAGCAGCCCCGAGCCAGGAGGGTGGGAGACCCAGTACTTC.

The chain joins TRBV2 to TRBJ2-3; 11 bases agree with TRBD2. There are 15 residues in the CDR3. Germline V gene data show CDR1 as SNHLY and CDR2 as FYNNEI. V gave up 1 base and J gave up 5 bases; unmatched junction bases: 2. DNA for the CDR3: TGTGCCAGCAGTGAAGGTAGCGGGAGGGGAGATACGCAGTATTTT. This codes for CASSEGSGRGDTQYF.

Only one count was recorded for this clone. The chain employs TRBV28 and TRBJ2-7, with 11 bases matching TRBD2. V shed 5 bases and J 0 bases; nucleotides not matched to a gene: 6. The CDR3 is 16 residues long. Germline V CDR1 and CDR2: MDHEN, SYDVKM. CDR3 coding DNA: TGTGCCAGCAGTACCTCGGGACTAGCGGACTCCTACGAGCAGTACTTC. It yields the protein CASSTSGLADSYEQYF.

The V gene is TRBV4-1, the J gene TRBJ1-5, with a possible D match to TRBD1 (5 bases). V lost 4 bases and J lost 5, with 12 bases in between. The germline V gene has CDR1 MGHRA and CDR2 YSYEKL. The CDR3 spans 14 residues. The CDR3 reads CASSPWGDDQPQHF. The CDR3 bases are TGCGCCAGCAGCCCTTGGGGGGACGATCAGCCCCAGCATTTT.

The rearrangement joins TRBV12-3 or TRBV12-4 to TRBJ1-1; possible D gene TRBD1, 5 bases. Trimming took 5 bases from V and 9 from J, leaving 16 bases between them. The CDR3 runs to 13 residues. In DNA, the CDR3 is TGTGCCAGCAGTCTCAGGGCCGTTCCTCAAGCTTTCTTT. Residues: CASSLRAVPQAFF.

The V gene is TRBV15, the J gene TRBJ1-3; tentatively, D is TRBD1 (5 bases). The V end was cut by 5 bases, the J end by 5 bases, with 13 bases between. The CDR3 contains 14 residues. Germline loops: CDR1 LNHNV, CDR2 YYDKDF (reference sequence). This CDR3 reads CATSVTGQRNTIYF. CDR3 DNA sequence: TGTGCCACCAGCGTTACAGGTCAGAGAAACACCATATATTTT.

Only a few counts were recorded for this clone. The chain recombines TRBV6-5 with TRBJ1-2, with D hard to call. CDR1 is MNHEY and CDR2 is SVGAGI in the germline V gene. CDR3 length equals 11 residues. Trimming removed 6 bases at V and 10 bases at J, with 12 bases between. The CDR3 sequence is CASRQAWVYTF. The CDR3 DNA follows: TGTGCCAGCAGGCAGGCCTGGGTCTACACCTTC.

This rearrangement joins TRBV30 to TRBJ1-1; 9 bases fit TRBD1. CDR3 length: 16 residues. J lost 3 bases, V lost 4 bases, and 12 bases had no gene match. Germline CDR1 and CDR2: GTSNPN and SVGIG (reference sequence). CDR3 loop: CAWTFGTGLIYTEAFF. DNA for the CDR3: TGTGCCTGGACGTTCGGGACAGGGTTAATATACACTGAAGCTTTCTTT.

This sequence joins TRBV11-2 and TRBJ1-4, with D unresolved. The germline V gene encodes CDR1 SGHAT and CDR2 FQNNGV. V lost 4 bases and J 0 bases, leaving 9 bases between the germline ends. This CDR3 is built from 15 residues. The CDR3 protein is CASSSLGATNEKLFF. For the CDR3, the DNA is TGTGCCAGCAGCTCCCTCGGTGCAACTAATGAAAAACTGTTTTTT.

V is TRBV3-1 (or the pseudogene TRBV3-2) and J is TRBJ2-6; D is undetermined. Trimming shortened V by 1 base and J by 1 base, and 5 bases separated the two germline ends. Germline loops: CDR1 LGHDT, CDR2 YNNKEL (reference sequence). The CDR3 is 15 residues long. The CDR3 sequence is CASSQVRSGANVLTF. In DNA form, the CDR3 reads TGTGCCAGCAGCCAAGTACGGTCTGGGGCCAACGTCCTGACTTTC.

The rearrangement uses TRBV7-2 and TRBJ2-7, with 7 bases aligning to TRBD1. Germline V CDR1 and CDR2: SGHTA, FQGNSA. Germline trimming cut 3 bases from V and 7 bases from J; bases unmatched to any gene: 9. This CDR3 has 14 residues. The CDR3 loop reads CASSLTTGIIEQYF. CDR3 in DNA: TGTGCCAGCAGCTTGACGACAGGGATTATAGAGCAGTACTTC. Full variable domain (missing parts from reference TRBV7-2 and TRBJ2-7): GAGVSQSPSNKVTEKGKDVELRCDPISGHTALYWYRQSLGQGLEFLIYFQGNSAPDKSGLPSDRFSAERTGGSVSTLTIQRTQQEDSAVYLCASSLTTGIIEQYFGPGTRLTVT.

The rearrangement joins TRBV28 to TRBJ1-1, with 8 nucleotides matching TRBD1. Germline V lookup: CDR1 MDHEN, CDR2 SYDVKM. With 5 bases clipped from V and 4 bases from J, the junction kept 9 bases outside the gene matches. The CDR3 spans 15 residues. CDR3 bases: TGTGCCAGCAGTCCCCCGACAGGGGTGGGCACTGAAGCTTTCTTT. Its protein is CASSPPTGVGTEAFF.

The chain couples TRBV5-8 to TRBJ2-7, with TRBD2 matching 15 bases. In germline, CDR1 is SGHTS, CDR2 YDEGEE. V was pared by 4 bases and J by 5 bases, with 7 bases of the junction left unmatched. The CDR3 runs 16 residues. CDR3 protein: CASSTGLAGGGHEQYF. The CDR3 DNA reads TGTGCCAGCAGCACGGGACTAGCGGGAGGAGGCCACGAGCAGTACTTC.

CDR3 nucleotide sequence: TGTGCCAGCAGCGTGGGACAGGGAAACAATGAGCAGTTCTTC. Translating it yields CASSVGQGNNEQFF. The chain employs TRBV6-5 and TRBJ2-1; TRBD1 matches 9 bases. With V trimmed by 6 bases and J by 5 bases, 5 bases remained unmatched. Germline-derived CDR1 and CDR2 are MNHEY and SVGAGI. The CDR3 consists of 14 residues.

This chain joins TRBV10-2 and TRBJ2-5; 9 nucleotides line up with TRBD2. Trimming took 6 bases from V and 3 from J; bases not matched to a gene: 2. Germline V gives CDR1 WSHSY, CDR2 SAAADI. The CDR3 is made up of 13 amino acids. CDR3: CASRLAGKETQYF. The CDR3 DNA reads TGCGCCAGCAGACTAGCGGGCAAAGAGACCCAGTACTTC.

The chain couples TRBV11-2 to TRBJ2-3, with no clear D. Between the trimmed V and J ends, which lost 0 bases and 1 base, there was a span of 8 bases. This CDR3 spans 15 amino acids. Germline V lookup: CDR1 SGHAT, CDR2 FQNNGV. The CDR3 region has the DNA TGTGCCAGCAGCTTAGATTCTATCCGCACAGATACGCAGTATTTT. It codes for CASSLDSIRTDTQYF. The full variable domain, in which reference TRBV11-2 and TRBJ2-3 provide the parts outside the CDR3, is EAGVAQSPRYKIIEKRQSVAFWCNPISGHATLYWYQQILGQGPKLLIQFQNNGVVDDSQLPKDRFSAERLKGVDSTLKIQPAKLEDSAVYLCASSLDSIRTDTQYFGPGTRLTVL.

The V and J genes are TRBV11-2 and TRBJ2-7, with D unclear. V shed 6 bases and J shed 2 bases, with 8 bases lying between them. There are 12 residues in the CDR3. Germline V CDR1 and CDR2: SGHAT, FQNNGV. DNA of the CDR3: TGTGCCAGCAGGGCGGTGGCCTACGAGCAGTACTTC. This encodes CASRAVAYEQYF. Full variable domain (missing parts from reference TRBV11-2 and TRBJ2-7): EAGVAQSPRYKIIEKRQSVAFWCNPISGHATLYWYQQILGQGPKLLIQFQNNGVVDDSQLPKDRFSAERLKGVDSTLKIQPAKLEDSAVYLCASRAVAYEQYFGPGTRLTVT.

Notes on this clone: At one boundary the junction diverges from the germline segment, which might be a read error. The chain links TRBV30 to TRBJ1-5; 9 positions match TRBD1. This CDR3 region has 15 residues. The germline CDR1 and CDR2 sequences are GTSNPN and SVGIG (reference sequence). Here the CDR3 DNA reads TGTGCCTGGACCTGGGGGGGACAGGGCAACCAGCCCCAGCATTTT. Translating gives CAWTWGGQGNQPQHF.

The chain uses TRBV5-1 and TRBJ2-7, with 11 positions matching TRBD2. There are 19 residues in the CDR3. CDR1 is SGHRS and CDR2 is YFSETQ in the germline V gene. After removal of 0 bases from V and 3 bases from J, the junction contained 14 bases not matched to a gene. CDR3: CASSLAPTSGSSGGYEQYF. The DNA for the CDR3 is TGCGCCAGCAGCTTGGCCCCTACTAGCGGGAGTTCTGGGGGCTACGAGCAGTACTTC. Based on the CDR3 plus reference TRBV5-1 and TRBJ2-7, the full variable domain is KAGVTQTPRYLIKTRGQQVTLSCSPISGHRSVSWYQQTPGQGLQFLFEYFSETQRNKGNFPGRFSGRQFSNSRSEMNVSTLELGDSALYLCASSLAPTSGSSGGYEQYFGPGTRLTVT.

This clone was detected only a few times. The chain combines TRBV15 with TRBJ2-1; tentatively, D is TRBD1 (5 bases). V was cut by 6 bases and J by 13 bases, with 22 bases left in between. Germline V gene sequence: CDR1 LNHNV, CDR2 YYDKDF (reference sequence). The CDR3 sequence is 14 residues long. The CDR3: CATRDNRPTYLQFF. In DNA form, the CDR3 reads TGTGCCACCAGAGATAACAGGCCGACTTACTTACAGTTCTTC.

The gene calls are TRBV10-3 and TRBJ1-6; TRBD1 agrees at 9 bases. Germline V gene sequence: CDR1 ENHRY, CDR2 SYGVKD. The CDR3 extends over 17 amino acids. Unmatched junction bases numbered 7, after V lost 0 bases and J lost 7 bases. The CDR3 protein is CAISESWGQGGNSPLHF. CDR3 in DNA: TGTGCCATCAGTGAGTCTTGGGGACAGGGAGGGAATTCACCCCTCCACTTT.

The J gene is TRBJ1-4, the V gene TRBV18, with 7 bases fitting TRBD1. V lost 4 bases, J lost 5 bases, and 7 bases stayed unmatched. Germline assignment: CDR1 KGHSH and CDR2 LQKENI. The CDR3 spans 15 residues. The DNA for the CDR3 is TGTGCCAGCTCACTATCCGGGACAGACAATGAAAAACTGTTTTTT. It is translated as CASSLSGTDNEKLFF. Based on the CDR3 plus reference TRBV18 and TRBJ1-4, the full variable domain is NAGVMQNPRHLVRRRGQEARLRCSPMKGHSHVYWYRQLPEEGLKFMVYLQKENIIDESGMPKERFSAEFPKEGPSILRIQQVVRGDSAAYFCASSLSGTDNEKLFFGSGTQLSVL.

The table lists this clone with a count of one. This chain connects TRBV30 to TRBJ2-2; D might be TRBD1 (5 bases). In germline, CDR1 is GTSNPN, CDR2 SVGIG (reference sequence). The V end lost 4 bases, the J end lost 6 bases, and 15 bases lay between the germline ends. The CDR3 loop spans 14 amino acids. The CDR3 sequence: CAWKGKDISGELFF. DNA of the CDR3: TGTGCCTGGAAGGGAAAGGACATCTCCGGGGAGCTGTTTTTT.

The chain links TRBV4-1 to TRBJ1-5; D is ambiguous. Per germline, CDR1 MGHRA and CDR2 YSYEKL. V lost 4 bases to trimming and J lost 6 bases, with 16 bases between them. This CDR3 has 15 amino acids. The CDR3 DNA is TGCGCCAGCAGCCTTAAGACCCCGGGTACTCAGCCCCAGCATTTT. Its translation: CASSLKTPGTQPQHF.